This T cell receptor (beta chain) was profiled in a study of blood T cell repertoires in COVID-19. Sequencing was performed with immunoSEQ multiplex PCR; in TCRdb, only in-frame clones are kept and a portion is missing. The sample shows some 200,000 clones, more than 70% of them seen only once. V lost 3 bases, J lost 1 base, and 6 bases stayed unmatched. The CDR3 covers 17 residues. Germline assignment: CDR1 MDHEN and CDR2 SYDVKM. Sequencing used PBMCs or T cells enriched from blood (not recorded which). The J gene is TRBJ2-5, the V gene TRBV28, with 12 positions matching TRBD2. The clonotype originates from a woman aged 40 to 50 with acute COVID-19. The CDR3 coding sequence is TGTGCCAGCAGTTTTTGGCGACTAGCGGGAGTCCAAGAGACCCAGTACTTC. Translated, it gives CASSFWRLAGVQETQYF.